The 9 T cell receptor beta chains below come from one sample, sequenced in a study of blood T cell repertoires in COVID-19. TCRdb's table, derived via immunoSEQ multiplex PCR, lists solely in-frame clones and lacks some. This sample has about 98,000 clones, with approximately 86% found just once. The sample consisted of peripheral blood. Receptors were obtained from a woman in her 50s with COVID-19, enrolled during active disease.

J is TRBJ1-1 and V is TRBV10-3, with D perhaps matching TRBD1 (6 bases). The CDR3 has 14 residues. The V gene's germline CDR1 is ENHRY and CDR2 SYGVKD. V lost 4 bases, J lost 1 base, and 10 bases lay in between. CDR3 region: CAISAQGKNTEAFF. CDR3 coding DNA: TGTGCCATCAGTGCACAGGGTAAGAACACTGAAGCTTTCTTT.

The chain is built from TRBV9 and TRBJ2-1, with TRBD1 identical over 9 bases. Per the germline V gene, CDR1 is SGDLS and CDR2 is YYNGEE. V dropped 3 bases and J dropped 4; count of bases not matched to a gene: 5. This CDR3 has 15 amino acids. The CDR3 nucleotides read TGTGCCAGCAGCGCCTCCGGGACAGGGTACAATGAGCAGTTCTTC. Translation: CASSASGTGYNEQFF.

The gene calls are TRBV27 and TRBJ1-6, with 9 bases fitting TRBD1. Trimming removed 4 bases from V and 8 bases from J; junction bases left unmatched: 6. The germline V gene has CDR1 MNHEY and CDR2 SMNVEV (reference sequence). The length of the CDR3 is 15 residues. CDR3 amino acids: CASSYLTGGDSPLHF. The CDR3, as DNA: TGTGCCAGCAGTTACCTGACAGGGGGGGATTCACCCCTCCACTTT.

The chain has TRBV7-7 and TRBJ2-7, with a weak D call TRBD1 (7 bases). Trimming took off 5 bases at V and 7 bases at J, with 18 bases between the two ends. The CDR3 length is 14 residues. Germline CDR1 reads SSHAT; CDR2 reads FNYEAQ (reference sequence). In DNA form, the CDR3 reads TGTGCCAGCAGCCCCCAGGAGGGGGCGGGGGAGCAGTACTTC. Protein sequence: CASSPQEGAGEQYF.

The chain carries TRBV5-1 and TRBJ1-5; possible D gene TRBD1, 6 bases. Per germline, CDR1 SGHRS and CDR2 YFSETQ. The V and J ends lost 0 bases and 5 bases respectively, with 6 bases between them. The CDR3 covers 13 residues. The chain's CDR3 is CASSLGQDQPQHF. In DNA form, the CDR3 reads TGCGCCAGCAGCTTGGGACAGGATCAGCCCCAGCATTTT.

This clone appeared once. The J gene is TRBJ2-2, the V gene TRBV4-3; a possible D gene is TRBD1 (6 bases). V was trimmed by 0 bases and J by 7 bases, leaving 15 bases between them. This CDR3 region has 16 residues. Germline V gene sequence: CDR1 LGHNA, CDR2 YSLEER. CDR3 region: CASSQDLGQSNGELFF. In DNA, the CDR3 is TGCGCCAGCAGCCAAGATCTAGGACAGTCGAACGGGGAGCTGTTTTTT.

The genes are TRBV30 and TRBJ2-2; TRBD1 matches 7 bases. The junction had 5 bases not matched to a gene; V was cut back by 2 bases and J by 5 bases. The germline CDR1 and CDR2 sequences are GTSNPN and SVGIG (reference sequence). This CDR3 is 14 amino acids long. The CDR3 nucleotides read TGTGCCTGGAGTCGGGGACAGACTACCGGGGAGCTGTTTTTT. This encodes CAWSRGQTTGELFF.

The gene calls are TRBV2 and TRBJ2-1, with 9 bases aligning to TRBD1. This CDR3 contains 15 residues. Germline V gives CDR1 SNHLY, CDR2 FYNNEI. Germline trimming cut 6 bases from V and 4 bases from J; bases unmatched to any gene: 7. This chain's CDR3 is CASRVTGGAYNEQFF. Here the CDR3 DNA reads TGTGCCAGCAGGGTTACAGGGGGCGCTTACAATGAGCAGTTCTTC.

V is TRBV6-5 and J is TRBJ2-7; tentative D call: TRBD1 (6 bases). The V gene's germline CDR1 is MNHEY and CDR2 SVGAGI. This CDR3 has 13 amino acids. V gave up 6 bases and J gave up 1 base, with 10 bases separating them. CDR3 protein: CASSPRGSYEQYF. The CDR3, as DNA: TGTGCCAGCAGCCCCAGGGGATCCTACGAGCAGTACTTC.